This TCR beta chain was identified during a study of identical twins. Study observations and caveats: Twin pairs' shared out-of-frame alpha sequences were enriched in low generation probability. Zero-insertion analyses might be partly confounded by invariant T cells like MAIT and iNKT.

This clonotype has more than one count but fewer than ten. The antigen is unknown. TCRdb recomputed calls from the 5' RACE reads with MiXCR, one row per CDR3 protein. This sample carries about 1.7 million distinct CDR3 sequences, about 32% of them seen once, and the ten largest clones take about 0.27%. Healthy Caucasians provided all donations. Unmatched junction bases numbered 3, after V lost 1 base and J lost 9 bases. Germline V lookup: CDR1 SGHRS, CDR2 YFSETQ. CDR3 length equals 12 residues. Sequencing used cord blood. The V call is TRBV5-1, the J call TRBJ1-1, with TRBD1 matching 7 bases. The receptor was isolated from a newborn girl in good health. CDR3 sequence (DNA): TGCGCCAGCAGCTTGACAGGGGCCCAAGCTTTCTTT. Amino acid sequence: CASSLTGAQAFF. Drawing the rest from reference TRBV5-1 and TRBJ1-1, the complete variable domain is KAGVTQTPRYLIKTRGQQVTLSCSPISGHRSVSWYQQTPGQGLQFLFEYFSETQRNKGNFPGRFSGRQFSNSRSEMNVSTLELGDSALYLCASSLTGAQAFFGQGTRLTVV.